The clone carrying this TCR beta chain has ten or more counts. As yet, its antigen is unknown. TCRbeta library preparation incorporated unique molecular identifiers. In TCRdb, the PCR reads were re-called with MiXCR into one record per CDR3 protein. The sample consists of 240,000 or so distinct CDR3 sequences, around 7.5% of them appearing once. The sample is drawn from a study of T-cell reconstitution after alpha-beta-depleted transplantation in children. Study-wide results and caveats: From surviving recipient T cells and thymic progenitors came the high day-60 TCRbeta diversity observed in some patients. Fresh T-cell production supplied most of the T-cell counts and diversity seen one year after transplant. The origin of alpha-beta T cells about two months after transplant was reportedly several hundred expanded graft clones.

Germline V gene data show CDR1 as SEHNR and CDR2 as FQNEAQ (reference sequence). The length of the CDR3 is 13 residues. Unmatched junction bases numbered 6, after V lost 5 bases and J lost 5 bases. The receptor comes from a male patient between 5 and 17 years old who had a stem cell transplant for acute lymphoblastic leukemia, so the T cells may come from the graft donor. The chain uses TRBV7-9 and TRBJ2-7; 7 bases are shared with TRBD1. The sample consisted of PBMCs, mostly from graft donor cells, taken 180 days after TCRalphabeta/CD19-depleted stem cell transplant. CDR3 region: CASSPPDRDEQYF. CDR3 coding DNA: TGTGCCAGCAGCCCCCCCGACAGGGACGAGCAGTACTTC.